This is a list of T cell receptor beta chains from one sample in a study of cytomegalovirus exposure and HLA in healthy donors. The data were produced by immunoSEQ multiplex PCR, yet TCRdb's version contains in-frame clones alone and is incomplete. Of around 99,000 clones in the sample, 77% were seen once. The sequenced sample consisted of PBMCs. Receptors were obtained from a male donor in good health and CMV-seronegative. CDR3s include the opening cysteine and the closing phenylalanine or tryptophan. The D gene is left open where the match is weak. Not every row has a clone size; where given, it reads once, few, many or a size class.

V gene: TRBV29-1; D gene: TRBD1; clone size: .; J gene: TRBJ1-2; CDR3 protein: CSVPGAGQGDYGYTF; CDR3 DNA: TGCAGCGTACCAGGAGCGGGTCAGGGGGACTATGGCTACACCTTC
V gene: TRBV5-6; D gene: .; clone size: few; J gene: TRBJ1-1; CDR3 protein: CASSLGQGLPNTEAFF; CDR3 DNA: TGTGCCAGCAGCTTGGGGCAGGGTTTGCCGAACACTGAAGCTTTCTTT
V gene: TRBV11-1; D gene: .; clone size: .; J gene: TRBJ1-2; CDR3 protein: CASSLGRETNYGYTF; CDR3 DNA: TGTGCCAGCAGCTTAGGACGGGAGACTAACTATGGCTACACCTTC
V gene: TRBV11-2; D gene: .; clone size: .; J gene: TRBJ2-7; CDR3 protein: CASSLGPGDEQYF; CDR3 DNA: TGTGCCAGCAGCTTGGGGCCGGGGGACGAGCAGTACTTC
V gene: TRBV5-4; D gene: TRBD2; clone size: .; J gene: TRBJ2-7; CDR3 protein: CASRNGLEGEQYF; CDR3 DNA: TGTGCCAGCAGAAACGGACTAGAGGGCGAGCAGTACTTC
V gene: TRBV7-6; D gene: TRBD1; clone size: .; J gene: TRBJ2-5; CDR3 protein: CASSLVKGQGPQETQYF; CDR3 DNA: TGTGCCAGCAGCTTAGTGAAGGGACAGGGTCCCCAAGAGACCCAGTACTTC
V gene: TRBV29-1; D gene: TRBD2; clone size: once; J gene: TRBJ2-1; CDR3 protein: CSVVGGTSSYNEQFF; CDR3 DNA: TGCAGCGTTGTAGGTGGGACTAGCTCCTACAATGAGCAGTTCTTC
V gene: TRBV27; D gene: .; clone size: .; J gene: TRBJ2-3; CDR3 protein: CASSFGSGADTQYF; CDR3 DNA: TGTGCCAGCAGTTTCGGTAGCGGCGCAGATACGCAGTATTTT
V gene: TRBV14; D gene: .; clone size: .; J gene: TRBJ2-1; CDR3 protein: CASSLRGYNEQFF; CDR3 DNA: TGTGCCAGCAGCCTTCGGGGGTACAATGAGCAGTTCTTC
V gene: TRBV6-5; D gene: TRBD2; clone size: .; J gene: TRBJ2-1; CDR3 protein: CASKAGGSLGNEQFF; CDR3 DNA: TGTGCCAGCAAGGCGGGCGGGAGTTTGGGCAATGAGCAGTTCTTC
V gene: TRBV27; D gene: TRBD2; clone size: .; J gene: TRBJ2-5; CDR3 protein: CASSPLAGVGETQYF; CDR3 DNA: TGTGCCAGCAGTCCTCTAGCGGGAGTGGGGGAGACCCAGTACTTC